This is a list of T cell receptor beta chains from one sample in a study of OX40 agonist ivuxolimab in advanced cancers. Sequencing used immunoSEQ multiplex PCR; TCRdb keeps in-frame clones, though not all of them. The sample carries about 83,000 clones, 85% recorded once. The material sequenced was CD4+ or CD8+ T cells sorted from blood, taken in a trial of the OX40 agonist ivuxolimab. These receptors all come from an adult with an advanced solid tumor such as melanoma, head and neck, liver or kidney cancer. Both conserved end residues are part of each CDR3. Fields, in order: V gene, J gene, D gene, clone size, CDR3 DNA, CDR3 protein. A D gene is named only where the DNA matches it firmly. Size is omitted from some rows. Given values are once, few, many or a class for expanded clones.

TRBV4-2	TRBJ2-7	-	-	TGTGCCAGCAGCCAAGATGGGTACGAGCAGTACTTC	CASSQDGYEQYF
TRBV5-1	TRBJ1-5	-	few	TGCGCCAGCAGCCCGGAGGGGGGTAGCAATCAGCCCCAGCATTTT	CASSPEGGSNQPQHF
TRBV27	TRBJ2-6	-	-	TGTGCCAGCAGCCGACCTGGGGTCGGAGTCTCTGGGGCCAACGTCCTGACTTTC	CASSRPGVGVSGANVLTF
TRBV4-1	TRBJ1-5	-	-	TGCGCCAGCAGCCAAGAGTGGACATCGGTGGGCAATCAGCCCCAGCATTTT	CASSQEWTSVGNQPQHF
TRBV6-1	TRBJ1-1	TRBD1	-	TGTGCCAGCAGTTTACAGGGGGCGCACACTGAAGCTTTCTTT	CASSLQGAHTEAFF
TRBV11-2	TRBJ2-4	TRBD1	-	TGTGCCAGCAGCCAGACAGGGTCGGTCAAAAACATTCAGTACTTC	CASSQTGSVKNIQYF
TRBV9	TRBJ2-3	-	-	TGTGCCAGCAGCGTAGGCGTTTCGGGGGGCCAAGATACGCAGTATTTT	CASSVGVSGGQDTQYF
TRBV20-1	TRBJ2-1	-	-	TGTTTAGCGGAGGACTACAATGAGCAGTTCTTC	CLAEDYNEQFF
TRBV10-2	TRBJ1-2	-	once	TGCGCCAGCAGTGAGGGACAGTGGTATGGCTACACCTTC	CASSEGQWYGYTF
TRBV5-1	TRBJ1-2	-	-	TGCGCCAGCAGCTTGACCAGCCTCTCTGGCTACACCTTC	CASSLTSLSGYTF
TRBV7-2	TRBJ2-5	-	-	TGTGCCAGCAGCCATCAAGAGACCCAGTACTTC	CASSHQETQYF
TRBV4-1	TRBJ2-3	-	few	TGCGCCAGCAGCCAAGAGTGGGGGTCCTCTTCTAGCACAGATACGCAGTATTTT	CASSQEWGSSSSTDTQYF
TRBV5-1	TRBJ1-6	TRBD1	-	TGCGCCAGCAGCTTGGTTCGGACAGGGGGAACTATCTATAATTCACCCCTCCACTTT	CASSLVRTGGTIYNSPLHF
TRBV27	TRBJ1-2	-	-	TGTGCCAGCAGTTTTTCACGGGCCGGCTATGGCTACACCTTC	CASSFSRAGYGYTF
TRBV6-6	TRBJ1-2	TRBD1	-	TGTGCCAGCAGTTCGGGCAGGGGGGATGTGGGCTATGGCTACACCTTC	CASSSGRGDVGYGYTF
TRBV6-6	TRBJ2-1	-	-	TGTGCCAGCAGTTATTCCCTCTACCGTGAGCAGTTCTTC	CASSYSLYREQFF
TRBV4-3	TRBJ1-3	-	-	TGCGCCAGCAGCCAAGATTCCGCAGCCTCTGGAAACACCATATATTTT	CASSQDSAASGNTIYF